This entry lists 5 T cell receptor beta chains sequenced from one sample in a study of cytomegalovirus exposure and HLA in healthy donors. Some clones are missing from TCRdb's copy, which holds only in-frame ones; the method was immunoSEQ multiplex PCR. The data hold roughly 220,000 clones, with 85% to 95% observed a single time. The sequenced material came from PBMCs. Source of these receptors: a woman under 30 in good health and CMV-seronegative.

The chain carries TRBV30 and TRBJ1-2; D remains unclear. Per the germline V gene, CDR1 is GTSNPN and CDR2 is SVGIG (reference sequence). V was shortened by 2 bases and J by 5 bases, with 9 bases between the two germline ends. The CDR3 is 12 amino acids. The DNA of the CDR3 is TGTGCCTGGAGTCGAGCCGGGTATGGCTACACCTTC. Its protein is CAWSRAGYGYTF.

This CDR3 reads CASSFSTSGYYEQYF. The CDR3 DNA follows: TGCGCCAGCAGCTTTTCCACTAGCGGTTACTACGAGCAGTACTTC. This sequence joins TRBV5-1 and TRBJ2-7; TRBD2 aligns across 8 bases. The CDR3 contains 15 residues. After removal of 2 bases from V and 3 bases from J, the junction contained 7 bases not matched to a gene. Germline values: CDR1 SGHRS, CDR2 YFSETQ.

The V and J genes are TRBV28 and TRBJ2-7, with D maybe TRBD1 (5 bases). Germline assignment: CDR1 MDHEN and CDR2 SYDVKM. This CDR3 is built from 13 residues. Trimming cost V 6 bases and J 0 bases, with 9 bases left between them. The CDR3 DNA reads TGTGCCAGCAGCCTCAGGGCCTCCTACGAGCAGTACTTC. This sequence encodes CASSLRASYEQYF.

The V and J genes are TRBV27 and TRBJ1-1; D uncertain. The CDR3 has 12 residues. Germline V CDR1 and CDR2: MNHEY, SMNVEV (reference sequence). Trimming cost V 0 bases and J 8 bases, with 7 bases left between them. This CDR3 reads CASSLSGREAFF. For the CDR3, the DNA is TGTGCCAGCAGTTTATCGGGGAGGGAAGCTTTCTTT.

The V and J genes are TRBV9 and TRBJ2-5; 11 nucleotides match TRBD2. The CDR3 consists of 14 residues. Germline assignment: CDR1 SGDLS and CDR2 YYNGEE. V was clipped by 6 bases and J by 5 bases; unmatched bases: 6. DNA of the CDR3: TGTGCCAGCACCTTCGGACTAGCGGGCGAGACCCAGTACTTC. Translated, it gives CASTFGLAGETQYF.